This is a list of T cell receptor beta chains from one sample in a study of T-cell reconstitution after alpha-beta-depleted transplantation in children. TCRdb fed the PCR reads into MiXCR, producing one record per CDR3 protein. The sample lists roughly 570,000 distinct CDR3 sequences; roughly 27% were seen once. The sample in question was PBMCs, obtained before TCRalphabeta/CD19-depleted stem cell transplant. These receptors were collected from a boy under three years old with Wiskott-Aldrich syndrome, due to receive a stem cell transplant. Both conserved end residues are part of each CDR3. The order of the fields is D gene, J gene, V gene, clone size, CDR3 protein, CDR3 DNA. The D gene is left open where the match is weak. Size is omitted from some rows. Given values are once, few, many or a class for expanded clones.

>.|TRBJ2-1|TRBV5-1|.
CASSLGGGWEQFF
TGCGCCAGCAGCTTGGGAGGTGGTTGGGAGCAGTTCTTC
>.|TRBJ2-7|TRBV7-2|.
CASSFTQGGEQYF
TGTGCCAGCAGCTTTACTCAGGGCGGCGAGCAGTACTTC
>TRBD2|TRBJ2-7|TRBV5-1|.
CASSLVGLAGYEQYF
TGCGCCAGCAGCTTGGTGGGACTAGCGGGATACGAGCAGTACTTC
>.|TRBJ2-2|TRBV12-3/TRBV12-4|many
CASSLQGGTGELFF
TGTGCCAGCAGTTTACAGGGCGGAACCGGGGAGCTGTTTTTT
>.|TRBJ2-5|TRBV20-1|.
CSARDGGTKTQYF
TGCAGTGCTAGAGACGGCGGGACCAAGACCCAGTACTTC
>TRBD2|TRBJ2-1|TRBV12-3/TRBV12-4|.
CASERRAGEWYEQFF
TGTGCCAGCGAGAGGAGAGCGGGAGAATGGTATGAGCAGTTCTTC
>.|TRBJ2-3|TRBV5-5|few
CASSATRVDTDTQYF
TGTGCCAGCAGCGCGACTAGGGTCGACACAGATACGCAGTATTTT
>.|TRBJ2-5|TRBV3-1|.
CASSQDLTERETQYF
TGTGCCAGCAGCCAAGATTTGACAGAGAGAGAGACCCAGTACTTC
>TRBD1|TRBJ2-7|TRBV19|.
CASSIVRTGAGEQYF
TGTGCCAGTAGTATAGTCCGGACAGGGGCTGGCGAGCAGTACTTC
>.|TRBJ1-2|TRBV4-1|.
CASSQDMRGYTF
TGCGCCAGCAGCCAAGATATGCGGGGCTACACCTTC
>.|TRBJ2-3|TRBV5-1|.
CASSLSFQGNTDTQYF
TGCGCCAGCAGCTTGAGTTTCCAGGGAAACACAGATACGCAGTATTTT
>TRBD1|TRBJ1-2|TRBV5-8|.
CASSLGQGVRYTF
TGTGCCAGCAGCTTGGGACAGGGGGTCCGCTACACCTTC
>.|TRBJ1-6|TRBV10-3|few
CAIRGTEDNSPLHF
TGTGCCATCAGGGGGACGGAAGATAATTCACCCCTCCACTTT
>TRBD2|TRBJ2-7|TRBV12-3/TRBV12-4|.
CASSFLGLVEQYF
TGTGCCAGCAGTTTCCTTGGACTAGTCGAGCAGTACTTC
>TRBD2|TRBJ2-1|TRBV12-3/TRBV12-4|.
CASSPGTSGVHNEQFF
TGTGCCAGCAGTCCCGGGACTAGCGGAGTACACAATGAGCAGTTCTTC
>TRBD1|TRBJ2-5|TRBV12-3/TRBV12-4|few
CASTLTGKETQYF
TGTGCCAGCACCTTGACAGGGAAGGAGACCCAGTACTTC
>.|TRBJ2-3|TRBV15|few
CATSRGVASDTQYF
TGTGCCACCAGCAGAGGGGTAGCGTCAGATACGCAGTATTTT
>.|TRBJ1-1|TRBV20-1|few
CSAQYTEAFF
TGCAGTGCACAATACACTGAAGCTTTCTTT
>.|TRBJ2-1|TRBV7-8|.
CASSQSGTGYNEQFF
TGTGCCAGCAGCCAATCCGGGACTGGCTACAATGAGCAGTTCTTC
>TRBD1|TRBJ1-1|TRBV20-1|.
CSAPGQGGMGTEAFF
TGCAGTGCACCGGGACAGGGCGGAATGGGCACTGAAGCTTTCTTT
>TRBD1|TRBJ1-5|TRBV7-2|.
CASGTGHSNQPQHF
TGTGCCAGCGGGACAGGGCATAGCAATCAGCCCCAGCATTTT
>TRBD2|TRBJ2-7|TRBV4-1|few
CASSQRSSGRTAFGQYF
TGCGCCAGCAGCCAGAGAAGTAGCGGGAGGACAGCTTTTGGGCAGTACTTC
>TRBD2|TRBJ2-2|TRBV13|few
CASSFHRLAGAGELFF
TGTGCCAGCAGCTTTCACCGACTAGCGGGAGCCGGGGAGCTGTTTTTT
>.|TRBJ2-7|TRBV28|.
CASRPPGLAYEQYF
TGTGCCAGCAGACCTCCGGGACTGGCCTACGAGCAGTACTTC
>.|TRBJ2-2|TRBV15|.
CATSGRANTGELFF
TGTGCCACCAGCGGTCGGGCGAACACCGGGGAGCTGTTTTTT
>TRBD2|TRBJ2-1|TRBV2|.
CASSGTSGGYNEQFF
TGTGCCAGCAGTGGGACTAGCGGAGGTTACAATGAGCAGTTCTTC
>.|TRBJ2-1|TRBV5-1|many
CASSFGGGDYNEQFF
TGCGCCAGCAGCTTTGGTGGGGGCGACTACAATGAGCAGTTCTTC
>.|TRBJ2-2|TRBV9|.
CASSVAPGSDTGELFF
TGTGCCAGCAGCGTAGCTCCAGGGTCGGACACCGGGGAGCTGTTTTTT
>TRBD1|TRBJ2-1|TRBV28|.
CASTRQGAPNEQFF
TGTGCCAGCACCCGACAGGGGGCGCCCAATGAGCAGTTCTTC
>.|TRBJ1-4|TRBV7-6|.
CASSLAGTAHNEKLFF
TGTGCCAGCAGCTTAGCGGGTACAGCTCACAATGAAAAACTGTTTTTT
>.|TRBJ2-1|TRBV7-2|few
CASSPTVTNYNEQFF
TGTGCCAGCAGCCCAACAGTAACCAACTACAATGAGCAGTTCTTC
>TRBD1|TRBJ1-5|TRBV24-1|.
CATSDRGQGGNQPQHF
TGTGCCACCAGTGATAGGGGACAGGGTGGCAATCAGCCCCAGCATTTT
>TRBD2|TRBJ2-1|TRBV5-1|few
CAASGGLSNEQFF
TGCGCCGCCAGCGGGGGGTTGAGCAATGAGCAGTTCTTC
>.|TRBJ2-1|TRBV5-1|.
CASSPGTGVFNEQFF
TGCGCCAGCAGCCCCGGGACTGGGGTGTTCAATGAGCAGTTCTTC
>.|TRBJ2-7|TRBV12-3/TRBV12-4|.
CASSLGGGIGEQYF
TGTGCCAGCAGTTTAGGGGGGGGCATCGGCGAGCAGTACTTC
>TRBD2|TRBJ2-7|TRBV15|.
CATRMTSGAIEQYF
TGTGCCACCAGGATGACTAGCGGTGCTATCGAGCAGTACTTC
>TRBD2|TRBJ2-3|TRBV10-3|few
CAISVSAGVGTDTQYF
TGTGCCATCAGTGTCTCAGCGGGAGTAGGCACAGATACGCAGTATTTT
>TRBD1|TRBJ2-7|TRBV4-1|.
CASSQDPGQGAYEQYF
TGCGCCAGCAGTCAGGATCCGGGACAGGGGGCTTACGAGCAGTACTTC
>.|TRBJ2-1|TRBV9|.
CASSVASSSSYNEQFF
TGTGCCAGCAGCGTCGCTTCCTCGTCGTCCTACAATGAGCAGTTCTTC
>.|TRBJ2-7|TRBV15|few
CATSRGAAYEQYF
TGTGCCACCAGCAGAGGGGCTGCCTACGAGCAGTACTTC
>.|TRBJ2-7|TRBV6-2/TRBV6-3|few
CASSRSGYEQYF
TGTGCCAGCAGCCGGTCGGGCTACGAGCAGTACTTC
>TRBD2|TRBJ2-2|TRBV10-3|.
CAPASGSPSLGELFF
TGTGCCCCGGCCAGCGGGAGCCCCTCATTAGGGGAGCTGTTTTTT
>TRBD2|TRBJ2-2|TRBV5-1|.
CASSLRASGTPGELFF
TGCGCCAGCAGCTTGAGGGCTAGCGGGACCCCCGGGGAGCTGTTTTTT
>.|TRBJ2-7|TRBV27|few
CASSLSGSIYEQYF
TGTGCCAGCAGTTTAAGTGGCAGTATTTACGAGCAGTACTTC